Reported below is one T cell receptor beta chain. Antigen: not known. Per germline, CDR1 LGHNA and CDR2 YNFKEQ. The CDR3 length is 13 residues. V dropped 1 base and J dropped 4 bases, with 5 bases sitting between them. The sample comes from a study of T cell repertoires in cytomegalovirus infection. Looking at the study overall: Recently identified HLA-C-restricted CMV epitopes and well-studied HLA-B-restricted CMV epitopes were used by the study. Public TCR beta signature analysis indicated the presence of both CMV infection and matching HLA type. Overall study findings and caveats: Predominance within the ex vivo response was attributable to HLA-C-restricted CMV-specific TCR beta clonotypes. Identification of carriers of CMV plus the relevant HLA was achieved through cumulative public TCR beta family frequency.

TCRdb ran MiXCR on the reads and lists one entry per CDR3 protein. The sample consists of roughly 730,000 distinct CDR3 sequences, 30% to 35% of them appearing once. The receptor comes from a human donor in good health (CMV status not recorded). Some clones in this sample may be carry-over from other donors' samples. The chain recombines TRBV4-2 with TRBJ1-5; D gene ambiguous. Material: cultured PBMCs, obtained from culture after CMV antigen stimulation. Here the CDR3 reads CASSQARNQPQHF. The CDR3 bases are TGTGCCAGCAGCCAAGCGAGAAATCAGCCCCAGCATTTT.